The 15 T cell receptor beta chains below all came from one sample that was sequenced in a study of T cells in Graves' hyperthyroidism and ophthalmopathy (dated by TCRdb to the late 2010s). Library method: multiplex PCR. The sequencing machine was an Illumina HiSeq 2000. The TCR beta CDR3 regions were amplified from the RNA transcripts. A first-round RT-PCR of the TCR CDR3 used the HTBI primer set with the Qiagen OneStep RT-PCR kit. The public reads were quality trimmed at Q25 with fastp and then assembled into clones with MiXCR by TCRdb, keeping productive beta chains. Rows matching on CDR3 protein sequence are summarized as one entry with the most common DNA and genes. This sample comprises a few hundred thousand distinct CDR3 sequences, around 20% of them detected only once. The ten largest clones add up to about a quarter of the sample. Sequencing was performed on blood. The receptor set was obtained from a man younger than 30 with Graves' hyperthyroidism.

This clonotype has more than one count but fewer than ten. J is TRBJ2-7 and V is TRBV20-1; 8 bases fit TRBD2. CDR1 and CDR2 (germline): DFQATT, SNEGSKA (reference sequence). Germline trimming cut 1 base from V and 3 bases from J; bases unmatched to any gene: 5. This CDR3 spans 14 amino acids. CDR3: CSARGSGGLYEQYF. The CDR3 DNA reads TGCAGTGCTAGAGGAAGCGGGGGTCTCTACGAGCAGTACTTC.

This clonotype was seen ten or more times. The chain combines TRBV7-9 with TRBJ2-7; 11 bases are a match to TRBD2. With 5 bases clipped from V and 5 bases from J, the junction kept 8 bases outside the gene matches. Germline CDR1 and CDR2: SEHNR and FQNEAQ (reference sequence). The CDR3 runs 15 residues. CDR3 coding DNA: TGTGCCAGCAGCCATGGGGGACTAGCGGTGGACGAGCAGTACTTC. Amino acid sequence: CASSHGGLAVDEQYF.

This clonotype was seen many times. The rearrangement joins TRBV20-1 to TRBJ1-5; D call uncertain. This CDR3 is 14 amino acids long. Germline assignment: CDR1 DFQATT and CDR2 SNEGSKA (reference sequence). Trimming removed 1 base from V and 2 bases from J, with 9 bases in between. The chain's CDR3 is CSARAGSGNQPQHF. CDR3 DNA: TGCAGTGCTAGAGCGGGGTCGGGCAATCAGCCCCAGCATTTT.

This clonotype was seen repeatedly, ten times or more. J is TRBJ2-4 and V is TRBV30; 8 nucleotides align to TRBD1. Germline V gene data show CDR1 as GTSNPN and CDR2 as SVGIG (reference sequence). J was trimmed by 6 bases and V by 2 bases; bases with no gene match: 9. The CDR3 totals 15 residues. As DNA, the CDR3 is TGTGCCTGGAGTAATGGACAGGGCCGAATAAACATTCAGTACTTC. The encoded protein is CAWSNGQGRINIQYF.

In its sample, this clonotype was seen many times. The chain links TRBV30 to TRBJ1-2, with D unresolved. V gave up 8 bases and J gave up 1 base, with 17 bases separating them. The CDR3 extends over 14 amino acids. Germline V gene sequence: CDR1 GTSNPN, CDR2 SVGIG (reference sequence). This CDR3 is CAHDPMGSNYGYTF. In nucleotides, the CDR3 is TGTGCCCATGACCCAATGGGGAGTAACTATGGCTACACCTTC.

This clonotype was seen more than once but under ten times. V and J are TRBV11-3 and TRBJ1-1, with a weak D call TRBD1 (5 bases). The CDR3 consists of 15 residues. Trimming cost V 1 base and J 6 bases, with 15 bases left between them. CDR1 and CDR2 from the germline V gene are SGHNT and YENEEA. CDR3 protein: CASSLGGRALPEAFF. As DNA, the CDR3 is TGTGCCAGCAGCTTAGGGGGCAGAGCTCTTCCTGAAGCTTTCTTT.

The chain is built from TRBV6-1 and TRBJ2-7; either TRBD1 or TRBD2 may supply D (5 bases each). There are 13 residues in the CDR3. Trimming stripped 3 bases from V and 6 bases from J, with 12 bases between. Germline V gene lookup returns CDR1 MNHNS and CDR2 SASEGT. The CDR3, as DNA: TGTGCCAGCAGTGAGTTGGGACGAGGCGAGCAGTACTTC. It encodes CASSELGRGEQYF.

This clonotype occurred many times. The V call is TRBV12-3 or TRBV12-4, the J call TRBJ1-5, with 7 bases identical to TRBD1. The CDR3 sequence is 14 residues long. The V segment lost 5 bases and the J segment 6 bases; nucleotides outside the gene matches: 7. The CDR3 is CASSDTGARQPQHF. CDR3 nucleotide sequence: TGTGCCAGCAGTGATACAGGGGCTCGTCAGCCCCAGCATTTT.

This sequence joins TRBV3-1 and TRBJ1-6; 9 bases are shared with TRBD1. The CDR3 consists of 14 residues. V lost 5 bases to trimming and J lost 8 bases; unmatched junction nucleotides: 4. In germline, CDR1 is LGHDT, CDR2 YNNKEL (reference sequence). In DNA, the CDR3 is TGTGCCAGCAGCGCCCGGGACAGGGATTCACCCCTCCACTTT. Protein product: CASSARDRDSPLHF.

This clonotype was picked up many times. The chain uses TRBV6-1 and TRBJ2-7, with D perhaps TRBD1 (5 bases). V lost 2 bases, J lost 5 bases, and 10 bases lay in between. The CDR3 totals 13 residues. The germline V gene has CDR1 MNHNS and CDR2 SASEGT. CDR3 in amino acids: CASSERAGHEQYF. Here the CDR3 DNA reads TGTGCCAGCAGTGAAAGGGCAGGGCACGAGCAGTACTTC.

This clonotype was counted at least ten times. The rearrangement links TRBV11-2 to TRBJ2-7; maybe TRBD1 (5 bases). Germline loops: CDR1 SGHAT, CDR2 FQNNGV. The CDR3 is 11 amino acids. With 5 bases removed from V and 5 bases from J, the gap between germline ends came to 7 bases. CDR3 in amino acids: CASSAGHEQYF. In DNA, the CDR3 is TGTGCCAGCAGCGCAGGGCACGAGCAGTACTTC.

This clonotype has at least ten counts. This sequence joins TRBV7-9 and TRBJ2-7, with TRBD1 matching over 7 bases. Germline CDR1 and CDR2: SEHNR and FQNEAQ (reference sequence). The J segment lost 0 bases and the V segment lost 5 bases, leaving 7 bases of the junction unmatched. The CDR3 loop spans 15 amino acids. CDR3 region: CASSPQGIYSYEQYF. In nucleotides, the CDR3 is TGTGCCAGCAGCCCACAGGGGATATACTCCTACGAGCAGTACTTC.

This clonotype was detected many times. The J gene is TRBJ2-5, the V gene TRBV5-1; D perhaps matches TRBD1 (6 bases). This CDR3 region has 14 residues. The germline CDR1 and CDR2 sequences are SGHRS and YFSETQ. The V gene lost 1 base and the J gene lost 5 bases, with 12 bases spanning the gap. Here the CDR3 reads CASSLTGNGETQYF. CDR3 sequence (DNA): TGCGCCAGCAGCTTGACAGGGAATGGTGAGACCCAGTACTTC.

This chain links TRBV9 with TRBJ2-7; D tentatively fits TRBD1 or TRBD2 (5 bases each). The CDR3 is made up of 13 amino acids. Germline loops: CDR1 SGDLS, CDR2 YYNGEE. V was clipped by 3 bases and J by 3 bases, with 10 bases between them. In DNA, the CDR3 is TGTGCCAGCAGCGCCCGGGACCACTACGAGCAGTACTTC. Its translation: CASSARDHYEQYF.

This clonotype was picked up one time. V and J are TRBV11-1 and TRBJ1-1; 7 positions match TRBD1. Germline CDR1 reads SGHAT; CDR2 reads FQDESV (reference sequence). The CDR3 spans 15 residues. With V trimmed by 5 bases and J by 0 bases, 6 bases remained unmatched. The CDR3 region has the DNA TGTGCCAGCAGCCTACTCCAGGGGGTGAACACTGAAGCTTTCTTT. It yields the protein CASSLLQGVNTEAFF.